The following is a TCR beta chain sequence with its context. No cognate antigen has been identified for it. No base-level quality is on record; no much larger clone is a single base apart. CDR1 is given as MNHEY and CDR2 as SVGAGI, both from the germline V gene. The CDR3 has 13 amino acids, counting the end cysteine and phenylalanine. The read is trimmed to its CDR3 DNA, 39 bases read in frame from base 1. Relative to germline, V is missing 8 bases and J is missing 2 bases, with 6 bases of the junction outside any gene match. The library was made by the immunoSEQ multiplex PCR assay. In TCRdb, the immuneACCESS table is reduced to in-frame sequences with V and J assigned. These tables do not hold every clone; where another copy was compared, an unresolved V gene accounts for under half, and the others remain unexplained. In this sample the table shows around 77,000 clones, 80% to 95% of which occur a single time. Around 6% of the sample belongs to the ten largest clones.

The record originates from a study of control samples from healthy donors and cancer patients (TCRdb year 2020). The source of this sequence is an older woman in good health. Recombination joined TRBV6-5 with TRBJ2-7; TRBD2 agrees with 7 junctional bases. Material: blood. CDR3 region: CASGGGNPYEQYF. The sequence in DNA is TGTGCCAGCGGGGGGGGGAACCCCTACGAGCAGTACTTC.